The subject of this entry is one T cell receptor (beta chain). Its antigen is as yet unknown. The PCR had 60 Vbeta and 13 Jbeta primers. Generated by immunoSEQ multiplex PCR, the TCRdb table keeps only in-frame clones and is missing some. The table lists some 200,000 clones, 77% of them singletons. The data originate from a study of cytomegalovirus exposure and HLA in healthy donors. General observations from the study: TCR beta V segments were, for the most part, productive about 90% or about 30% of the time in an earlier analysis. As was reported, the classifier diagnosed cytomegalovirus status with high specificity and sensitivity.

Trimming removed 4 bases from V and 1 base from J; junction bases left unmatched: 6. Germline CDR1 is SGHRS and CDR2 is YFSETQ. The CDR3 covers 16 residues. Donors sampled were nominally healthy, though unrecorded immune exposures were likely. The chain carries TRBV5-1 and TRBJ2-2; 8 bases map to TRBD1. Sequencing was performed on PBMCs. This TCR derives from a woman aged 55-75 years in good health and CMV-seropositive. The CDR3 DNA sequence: TGCGCCAGCAGCGCACAGGGGGGCGAGAACACCGGGGAGCTGTTTTTT. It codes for CASSAQGGENTGELFF.